This T cell receptor (beta chain) came from a study of T-cell reconstitution after alpha-beta-depleted transplantation in children. A TCRbeta library incorporating unique molecular identifiers was prepared. A single record per CDR3 protein comes from TCRdb applying MiXCR to the PCR reads. The sample has approximately 630,000 distinct CDR3 sequences, around 13% seen once. Study-wide findings and caveats: When one year had passed after transplant, most T-cell counts and diversity came from newly produced T cells. Surviving recipient T cells and thymic progenitors accounted for the high day-60 TCRbeta diversity observed in some patients. Expanded clones from the graft, numbering several hundred, reportedly supplied alpha-beta T cells about two months after transplant.

This clonotype was seen repeatedly, ten times or more. Antigen: not known. Germline values: CDR1 SEHNR, CDR2 FQNEAQ (reference sequence). V was shortened by 1 base and J by 4 bases, with 11 bases between the two germline ends. The CDR3 is 15 amino acids. This receptor was obtained from a girl under 10 years old with congenital amegakaryocytic thrombocytopenia, due to receive a stem cell transplant. The sequences come from PBMCs, collected before TCRalphabeta/CD19-depleted stem cell transplant. V and J are TRBV7-9 and TRBJ2-1; D remains unclear. The CDR3: CASSLVSGGYNEQFF. DNA of the CDR3: TGTGCCAGCAGCTTAGTCTCCGGCGGTTACAATGAGCAGTTCTTC. Combining the CDR3 with reference TRBV7-9 and TRBJ2-1 gives the whole variable domain DTGVSQNPRHKITKRGQNVTFRCDPISEHNRLYWYRQTLGQGPEFLTYFQNEAQLEKSRLLSDRFSAERPKGSFSTLEIQRTEQGDSAMYLCASSLVSGGYNEQFFGPGTRLTVL.